This entry features one T cell receptor (beta chain) sequence. The antigen is not known. The entry originates in a study of T cell repertoires in cytomegalovirus infection. Whole-study results and caveats: Accumulated public TCR beta family frequency recognized individuals carrying CMV together with the relevant HLA.

Trimming removed 4 bases at V and 4 bases at J, with 16 bases between. CDR1 SGHVS and CDR2 FNYEAQ come from the germline V gene. The CDR3 runs to 15 residues. TCRdb ran MiXCR on the reads and lists one entry per CDR3 protein. The data show 680,000 or so distinct CDR3 sequences, less than 40% seen once. Sequencing was done on a sample of PBMCs. This clonotype was obtained from a human donor in good health (CMV status not recorded). Some clones in this sample may be carry-over from other donors' samples. The chain recombines TRBV7-6 with TRBJ1-1, with D uncertain. The CDR3 region has the DNA TGTGCCAGCAGCTGGGATCGGGCCGTGGCCACTGAAGCTTTCTTT. As protein: CASSWDRAVATEAFF. Complete variable domain (other parts from reference TRBV7-6 and TRBJ1-1): GAGVSQSPRYKVTKRGQDVALRCDPISGHVSLYWYRQALGQGPEFLTYFNYEAQQDKSGLPNDRFSAERPEGSISTLTIQRTEQRDSAMYRCASSWDRAVATEAFFGQGTRLTVV.